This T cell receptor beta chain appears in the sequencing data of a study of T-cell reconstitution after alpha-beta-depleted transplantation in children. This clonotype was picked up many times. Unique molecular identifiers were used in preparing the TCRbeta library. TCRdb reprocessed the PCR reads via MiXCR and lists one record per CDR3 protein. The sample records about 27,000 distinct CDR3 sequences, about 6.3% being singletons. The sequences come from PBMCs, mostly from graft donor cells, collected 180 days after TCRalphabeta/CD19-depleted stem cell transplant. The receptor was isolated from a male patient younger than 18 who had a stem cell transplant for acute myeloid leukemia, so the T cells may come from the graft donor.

In DNA, the CDR3 is TGTGCCAGTAGTTACGGAACAGCCCAAAATTCACCCCTCCACTTT. This sequence encodes CASSYGTAQNSPLHF. The chain recombines TRBV19 with TRBJ1-6; D unresolved. This CDR3 comprises 15 residues. Trimming took off 5 bases at V and 7 bases at J, with 15 bases between the two ends. Germline V lookup: CDR1 LNHDA, CDR2 SQIVND (reference sequence).